This TCR beta chain was captured in a study of blood T cell repertoires in COVID-19. About the study: Sample material is recorded as cDNA or gDNA derived from T cells, B-cell-depleted T cells, or PBMCs.

The CDR3 has 17 residues. The V segment lost 6 bases and the J segment 2 bases; nucleotides outside the gene matches: 12. The germline CDR1 and CDR2 sequences are SQVTM and ANQGSEA. Generated by immunoSEQ multiplex PCR, the TCRdb table keeps only in-frame clones and is missing some. The sample lists about 120,000 clones; 75% to 85% were seen once. The sample comprised peripheral blood. The chain has TRBV29-1 and TRBJ2-3; 12 bases agree with TRBD1. This receptor was obtained from a human donor in a cohort sampled during active COVID-19. In DNA, the CDR3 is TGCAGCGTAACGGGACAGGGGGCTCGGGACCTCACAGATACGCAGTATTTT. It encodes CSVTGQGARDLTDTQYF.